Listed here are 10 T cell receptor beta chains from one sample, sequenced in a study of blood T cell repertoires in COVID-19. Method: immunoSEQ multiplex PCR; TCRdb's copy keeps in-frame clones and lacks some. Of fewer than 350,000 clones in the sample, roughly 86% were seen once. The sequenced sample consisted of peripheral blood. The receptor set was obtained from a middle-aged man with active or convalescent COVID-19.

The rearrangement uses TRBV5-6 and TRBJ1-6, with TRBD1 matching 9 bases. The CDR3 is 15 residues long. Germline V lookup: CDR1 SGHDT, CDR2 YYEEEE. Trimming removed 4 bases from V and 2 bases from J; junction bases left unmatched: 1. CDR3 DNA: TGTGCCAGCAGCCGGGACAGGGCCTATAATTCACCCCTCCACTTT. It translates to CASSRDRAYNSPLHF.

The chain joins TRBV29-1 to TRBJ2-5, with 7 bases fitting TRBD1. This CDR3 is 22 amino acids long. With 6 bases clipped from V and 1 base from J, the junction kept 32 bases outside the gene matches. In germline, CDR1 is SQVTM, CDR2 ANQGSEA. This CDR3 reads CSVPTGLRYLSTGRLPQETQYF. CDR3 nucleotides: TGCAGCGTCCCGACAGGGTTGAGATATTTATCTACCGGAAGACTTCCCCAAGAGACCCAGTACTTC. The whole variable domain, filled in from reference TRBV29-1 and TRBJ2-5, reads SAVISQKPSRDICQRGTSLTIQCQVDSQVTMMFWYRQQPGQSLTLIATANQGSEATYESGFVIDKFPISRPNLTFSTLTVSNMSPEDSSIYLCSVPTGLRYLSTGRLPQETQYFGPGTRLLVL.

The chain recombines TRBV24-1 with TRBJ2-3; TRBD1 agrees at 9 bases. The CDR3 loop spans 15 amino acids. The junction had 8 bases not matched to a gene; V was cut back by 7 bases and J by 4 bases. Germline CDR1 and CDR2: KGHDR and SFDVKD. CDR3 in amino acids: CATSQTGGAADTQYF. CDR3 DNA: TGTGCCACCAGCCAAACAGGGGGCGCGGCAGATACGCAGTATTTT.

This clone was counted a single time. The gene calls are TRBV6-4 and TRBJ2-5; 10 positions agree with TRBD2. The length of the CDR3 is 16 residues. Germline CDR1 MRHNA, CDR2 SNTAGT. V lost 6 bases to trimming and J lost 4 bases; unmatched junction nucleotides: 11. The CDR3: CASSSQGQREGETQYF. The CDR3 DNA follows: TGTGCCAGCAGCTCGCAAGGACAGCGGGAGGGAGAGACCCAGTACTTC.

CDR3 sequence reads: CASSLELAGGSTDTQYF. The DNA for the CDR3 is TGTGCCAGCAGCTTAGAACTAGCGGGGGGATCCACAGATACGCAGTATTTT. V gene TRBV7-9 combines with J gene TRBJ2-3; 12 nucleotides match TRBD2. J lost 2 bases, V lost 1 base, and 4 bases had no gene match. Germline CDR1 reads SEHNR; CDR2 reads FQNEAQ (reference sequence). This CDR3 contains 17 residues. The complete variable domain, with remaining parts taken from reference TRBV7-9 and TRBJ2-3, reads DTGVSQNPRHKITKRGQNVTFRCDPISEHNRLYWYRQTLGQGPEFLTYFQNEAQLEKSRLLSDRFSAERPKGSFSTLEIQRTEQGDSAMYLCASSLELAGGSTDTQYFGPGTRLTVL.

This clone showed up just once. This chain uses TRBV18 with TRBJ1-1; 7 positions match TRBD1. The J segment lost 4 bases and the V segment lost 4 bases, leaving 3 bases of the junction unmatched. The germline V gene has CDR1 KGHSH and CDR2 LQKENI. The CDR3 is made up of 13 amino acids. The CDR3 reads CASSLGQTTEAFF. Written as DNA, the CDR3 is TGTGCCAGCTCACTGGGACAGACCACTGAAGCTTTCTTT.

The rearrangement joins TRBV7-8 to TRBJ2-1, with TRBD2 matching 15 bases. Germline lookup yields CDR1 SGHVS and CDR2 FQNEAQ. The CDR3 spans 16 residues. V was clipped by 5 bases and J by 7 bases; unmatched bases: 6. The CDR3 loop is CASSLEGLAGGNEQFF. CDR3 nucleotides: TGTGCCAGCAGCCTAGAGGGACTAGCGGGAGGTAATGAGCAGTTCTTC.

CDR3 sequence: CASSREVRVNTEAFF. CDR3 bases: TGTGCCAGCAGCCGTGAGGTACGGGTGAACACTGAAGCTTTCTTT. J is TRBJ1-1 and V is TRBV7-9; D unclear. Germline V lookup: CDR1 SEHNR, CDR2 FQNEAQ (reference sequence). Trimming removed 5 bases from V and 0 bases from J, with 13 bases in between. The CDR3 runs to 15 residues. The full variable domain, completed using reference TRBV7-9 and TRBJ1-1, is DTGVSQNPRHKITKRGQNVTFRCDPISEHNRLYWYRQTLGQGPEFLTYFQNEAQLEKSRLLSDRFSAERPKGSFSTLEIQRTEQGDSAMYLCASSREVRVNTEAFFGQGTRLTVV.

The table lists this clone with a count of one. The rearrangement uses TRBV7-6 and TRBJ2-2, with 7 positions matching TRBD1. The germline CDR1 and CDR2 sequences are SGHVS and FNYEAQ. This CDR3 has 15 amino acids. After removal of 0 bases from V and 3 bases from J, the junction contained 1 base not matched to a gene. In DNA form, the CDR3 reads TGTGCCAGCAGCTTAGCGGGACAGTACACCGGGGAGCTGTTTTTT. This sequence encodes CASSLAGQYTGELFF.

The chain recombines TRBV3-1 (or the pseudogene TRBV3-2) with TRBJ2-3; TRBD2 matches 14 bases. Trimming removed 2 bases from V and 2 bases from J; junction bases left unmatched: 6. Per germline, CDR1 LGHDT and CDR2 YNNKEL (reference sequence). CDR3 length equals 18 residues. CDR3: CASSQTRLAGGPTDTQYF. The CDR3 bases are TGTGCCAGCAGCCAAACGAGACTAGCGGGAGGGCCCACAGATACGCAGTATTTT.